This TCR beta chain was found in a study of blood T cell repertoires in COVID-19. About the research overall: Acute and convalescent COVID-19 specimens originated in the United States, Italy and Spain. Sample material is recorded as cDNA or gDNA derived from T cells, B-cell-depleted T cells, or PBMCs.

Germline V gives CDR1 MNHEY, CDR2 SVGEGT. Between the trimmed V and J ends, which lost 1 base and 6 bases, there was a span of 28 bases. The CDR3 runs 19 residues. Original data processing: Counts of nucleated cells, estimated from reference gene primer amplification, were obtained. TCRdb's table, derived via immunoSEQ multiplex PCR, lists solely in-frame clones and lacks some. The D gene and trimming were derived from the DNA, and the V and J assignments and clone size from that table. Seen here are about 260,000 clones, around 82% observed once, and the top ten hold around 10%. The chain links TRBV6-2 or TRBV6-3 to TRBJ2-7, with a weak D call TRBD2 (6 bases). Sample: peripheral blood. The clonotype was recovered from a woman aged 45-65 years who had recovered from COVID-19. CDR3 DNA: TGTGCCAGCAGTTACTTTCCTCCGGTGGACCGGGAGAGATCGGGCGAGCAGTACTTC. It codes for CASSYFPPVDRERSGEQYF.